This T cell receptor beta chain was observed in a study of metastatic and nonmetastatic thyroid tumors. Using MiXCR, TCRdb re-called clones from the PCR reads. The sample consists of roughly 35,000 clones, around 17% of them appearing once. This clone is medium-sized in the sample. Among the patients, none had received any treatment before thyroid surgery. CDR1 DFQATT and CDR2 SNEGSKA come from the germline V gene (reference sequence). The CDR3 is made up of 15 amino acids. The chain has TRBV20-1 and TRBJ2-7, with 8 bases that match TRBD2. This receptor was obtained from a female donor with papillary thyroid cancer or a benign thyroid nodule (not recorded which). Some clones in this sample may be carry-over from other donors' samples. Source material: blood. CDR3: CSLRETAGAPYEQYF. CDR3 nucleotide sequence: TGCAGCTTACGTGAAACAGCGGGAGCACCATACGAGCAGTACTTC.